This T cell receptor beta chain was recorded in a study of shared clonotypes between healthy human individuals. Across the study: Aged between 18 and 49, the donors were two women and a few men.

This clone is a singleton in its sample. One junction end does not reproduce the germline sequence, and a read error may be involved. Germline CDR1 reads SGHDN; CDR2 reads FVKESK. The CDR3 extends over 15 amino acids. In the study's own analysis: ImmunoSEQ output lacked quality scores and full-length reads, limiting matched filtering. Profiling relied on immunoSEQ multiplex PCR, and the TCRdb table lists in-frame clones only, not all of them. V and J calls and clone size come straight from that table; D and trimming were deduced from the DNA. The data hold roughly 2 million clones, with roughly 95% observed a single time. Naive-designated CD8 cells lacked CD45RO, were positively enriched for CCR7, and omitted terminally differentiated effector memory CD45RA+ cells.

Input material: naive CD8+ T cells sorted from blood. The rearrangement links TRBV14 to TRBJ2-5; the D is unclear. This TCR derives from a man between 18 and 35 years old in good health. DNA of the CDR3: TGTGCCAGCAGTCAAGTTTGGGCAAGGCAAGAGACCCAGTACTTC. Its translation is CASSQVWARQETQYF. The full variable domain, with the rest looked up from reference TRBV14 and TRBJ2-5, is EAGVTQFPSHSVIEKGQTVTLRCDPISGHDNLYWYRRVMGKEIKFLLHFVKESKQDESGMPNNRFLAERTGGTYSTLKVQPAELEDSGVYFCASSQVWARQETQYFGPGTRLLVL.